Sequencing of this T cell receptor beta chain was carried out in a study of response to subunit inactivated influenza vaccine. Points from the study as a whole: A suggestion made by the authors is that each seasonal influenza vaccination recruits few new T cells.

TCRdb passed the RT-PCR reads through MiXCR, listing each CDR3 protein once. The sample lists approximately 500,000 distinct CDR3 sequences; 11% to 15% were seen once. The germline gives CDR1 DFQATT, CDR2 SNEGSKA (reference sequence). This CDR3 has 12 amino acids. Deletions cut 7 bases from V and 4 bases from J, with 12 bases between. A note on this clonotype: As yet, its antigen is unknown.

The sequencing used PBMCs from blood, collected 11 to 12 days after vaccination. The chain is built from TRBV20-1 and TRBJ2-3; perhaps TRBD1 as D (6 bases). This receptor was taken from a man in his fifties or sixties who received an inactivated influenza vaccine. The CDR3 region is CSVGQSPDTQYF. Written as DNA, the CDR3 is TGCAGTGTTGGACAGAGCCCAGATACGCAGTATTTT.